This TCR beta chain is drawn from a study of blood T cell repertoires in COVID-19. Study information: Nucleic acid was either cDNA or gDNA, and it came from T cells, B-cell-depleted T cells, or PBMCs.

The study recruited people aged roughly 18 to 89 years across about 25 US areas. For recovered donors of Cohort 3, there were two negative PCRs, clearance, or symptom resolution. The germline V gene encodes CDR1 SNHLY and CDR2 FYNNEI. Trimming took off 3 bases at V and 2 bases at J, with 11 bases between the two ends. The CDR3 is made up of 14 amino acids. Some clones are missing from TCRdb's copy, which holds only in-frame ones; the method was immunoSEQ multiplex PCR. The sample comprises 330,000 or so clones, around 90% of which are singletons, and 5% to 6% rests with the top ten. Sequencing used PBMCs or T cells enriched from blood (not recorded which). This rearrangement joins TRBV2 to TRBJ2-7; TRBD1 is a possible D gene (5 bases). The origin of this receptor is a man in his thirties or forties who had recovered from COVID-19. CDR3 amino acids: CASSDPTDPYEQYF. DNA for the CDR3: TGTGCCAGCAGTGATCCGACAGACCCCTACGAGCAGTACTTC.